These 28 T cell receptor beta chains were all obtained from the same sample, sequenced in a study of post-analysis software for immune sequencing data. Their antigen targets remain unknown. Study-level findings and limits: Elevated frequency relative to controls characterized four to six TRBV segments in patients, TRBV5-6, TRBV5-1 and TRBV20-1 among them.

Tagging with unique molecular identifiers was a feature of the TCR beta cDNA libraries. TCRdb processed the PCR reads anew with MiXCR; each CDR3 protein has one entry. The table has about 770,000 distinct CDR3 sequences, more than 45% seen once. The sample comprised blood. Source of these receptors: a girl aged 10-17 years with multiple sclerosis.

The chain links TRBV7-2 to TRBJ2-7; 7 bases map to TRBD2. The length of the CDR3 is 15 residues. In germline, CDR1 is SGHTA, CDR2 FQGNSA. Losses at the gene ends were 1 base for V and 0 bases for J; bases not matched to a gene: 3. CDR3 sequence (DNA): TGTGCCAGCAGCTTAGTGAGCGGGGCCTCCTACGAGCAGTACTTC. Protein product: CASSLVSGASYEQYF.

This chain uses TRBV29-1 with TRBJ2-1, with 7 bases lining up with TRBD1. Per germline, CDR1 SQVTM and CDR2 ANQGSEA. V was clipped by 6 bases and J by 6 bases; unmatched bases: 8. The CDR3 contains 13 residues. The CDR3 loop reads CSVGQTQGNEQFF. CDR3 in DNA: TGCAGCGTGGGACAGACCCAGGGCAATGAGCAGTTCTTC.

The chain links TRBV30 to TRBJ2-3; TRBD2 matches 13 bases. CDR3 length: 17 amino acids. Unmatched junction bases numbered 9, after V lost 0 bases and J lost 6 bases. CDR1 and CDR2 (germline): GTSNPN, SVGIG (reference sequence). CDR3 nucleotides: TGTGCCTGGAGTGTACGAAGGACTAGCGGGAGCAAGGATACGCAGTATTTT. Amino acids: CAWSVRRTSGSKDTQYF.

The chain links TRBV5-1 to TRBJ1-4, with 8 nucleotides matching TRBD1. The V gene end was trimmed by 4 bases and the J gene end by 8 bases; junction bases not matched to a gene: 13. This CDR3 spans 16 amino acids. Germline V gene lookup returns CDR1 SGHRS and CDR2 YFSETQ. CDR3 coding DNA: TGCGCCAGCAGCCCGCACCTTCAGGGGGCAGGAGAAAAACTGTTTTTT. Translation: CASSPHLQGAGEKLFF.

V usage is TRBV24-1 and J usage is TRBJ1-2; the D gene is possibly TRBD1 (6 bases). CDR1 and CDR2 (germline): KGHDR, SFDVKD. V was shortened by 3 bases and J by 4 bases, with 14 bases between the two germline ends. The CDR3 is made up of 15 amino acids. In nucleotides, the CDR3 is TGTGCCACCAGTGATCCAAGGGGGTTCGCCTATGGCTACACCTTC. Residues: CATSDPRGFAYGYTF.

V usage is TRBV9 and J usage is TRBJ2-3, with D perhaps TRBD2 (5 bases). The CDR3 contains 18 residues. Germline values: CDR1 SGDLS, CDR2 YYNGEE. V shed 0 bases and J shed 4 bases, with 21 bases lying between them. The CDR3 is CASSVESTLGPRADTQYF. The CDR3 coding sequence is TGTGCCAGCAGCGTAGAGTCTACCCTAGGACCGCGGGCAGATACGCAGTATTTT.

The chain has TRBV20-1 and TRBJ2-5; 8 nucleotides line up with TRBD2. The germline V gene encodes CDR1 DFQATT and CDR2 SNEGSKA (reference sequence). The CDR3 totals 13 residues. V trimming: 5 bases; J trimming: 4 bases; junction bases outside the gene matches: 6. The CDR3 loop reads CSASGTSRETQYF. For the CDR3, the DNA is TGCAGTGCTTCCGGGACTAGTCGAGAGACCCAGTACTTC.

The chain employs TRBV9 and TRBJ2-7; no firm D call. This CDR3 region has 13 residues. The ends were cut back, 4 bases at V and 2 bases at J, with 10 bases in the middle. Germline V gives CDR1 SGDLS, CDR2 YYNGEE. CDR3 sequence reads: CASSPRPAYEQYF. The DNA of the CDR3 is TGTGCCAGCAGCCCCCGTCCCGCCTACGAGCAGTACTTC.

This clonotype was observed many times. The CDR3 loop is CASSTMTSGFREQYF. CDR3 DNA sequence: TGTGCCAGCAGTACCATGACTAGCGGTTTCAGGGAGCAGTACTTC. The gene calls are TRBV27 and TRBJ2-7, with 9 bases identical to TRBD2. V gave up 5 bases and J gave up 7 bases; unmatched junction bases: 12. Germline assignment: CDR1 MNHEY and CDR2 SMNVEV (reference sequence). The CDR3 runs to 15 residues.

This sequence joins TRBV20-1 and TRBJ1-6, with 8 bases fitting TRBD1. Germline V gives CDR1 DFQATT, CDR2 SNEGSKA (reference sequence). The CDR3 consists of 15 residues. The trim removed 1 base at V and 7 bases at J, leaving 6 bases unmatched. CDR3 protein: CSARGQGISNSPLHF. CDR3 DNA sequence: TGCAGTGCTAGAGGACAGGGGATTTCAAATTCACCCCTCCACTTT.

This clonotype has only a few counts. The gene calls are TRBV24-1 and TRBJ1-2, with TRBD1 matching over 7 bases. This CDR3 has 14 amino acids. Germline V gene lookup returns CDR1 KGHDR and CDR2 SFDVKD. V dropped 9 bases and J dropped 4; count of bases not matched to a gene: 10. CDR3: CATSQGQGVYGYTF. In DNA, the CDR3 is TGTGCCACCTCCCAGGGGCAGGGGGTCTATGGCTACACCTTC.

This clonotype was counted a few times. This chain joins TRBV20-1 and TRBJ2-5; 7 nucleotides align to TRBD2. Germline lookup yields CDR1 DFQATT and CDR2 SNEGSKA (reference sequence). V lost 0 bases, J lost 5 bases, and 3 bases stayed unmatched. The CDR3 has 13 residues. CDR3 sequence: CSARDSGLETQYF. The CDR3 DNA reads TGCAGTGCTAGAGATAGCGGGTTGGAGACCCAGTACTTC.

This clonotype was recorded a few times. At one end the junction does not follow the germline gene, possibly because of a read error. The genes are TRBV10-3 and TRBJ2-5, with unresolved D. Germline V CDR1 and CDR2: ENHRY, SYGVKD. This CDR3 region has 14 residues. The DNA for the CDR3 is TGTGCCATCAGGGAGTATGTGGGCCAAGAGACCCAGTACTTC. Residues: CAIREYVGQETQYF.

V and J are TRBV29-1 and TRBJ1-4, with TRBD1 matching over 11 bases. CDR1 SQVTM and CDR2 ANQGSEA come from the germline V gene. V gave up 5 bases and J gave up 8 bases; unmatched junction bases: 7. The CDR3 covers 14 residues. The CDR3 nucleotides are TGCAGCGTTTGGACAGGGGGCGCCGAAGAAAAACTGTTTTTT. Translated, it gives CSVWTGGAEEKLFF. Together with reference TRBV29-1 and TRBJ1-4, the CDR3 gives the full variable domain: SAVISQKPSRDICQRGTSLTIQCQVDSQVTMMFWYRQQPGQSLTLIATANQGSEATYESGFVIDKFPISRPNLTFSTLTVSNMSPEDSSIYLCSVWTGGAEEKLFFGSGTQLSVL.

V is TRBV4-3 and J is TRBJ2-7; possibly TRBD1 for D (6 bases). Trimming removed 4 bases from V and 4 bases from J, with 17 bases in between. Germline CDR1 is LGHNA and CDR2 is YSLEER. The CDR3 is made up of 15 amino acids. This CDR3 reads CASSPDSGPWYEQYF. The CDR3 region has the DNA TGCGCCAGCAGCCCGGACAGTGGCCCTTGGTACGAGCAGTACTTC.

This clonotype showed up just a few times. The chain carries TRBV5-1 and TRBJ1-2; no reliable D call. The CDR3 consists of 13 residues. The germline CDR1 and CDR2 sequences are SGHRS and YFSETQ. V lost 4 bases and J lost 6, with 13 bases in between. CDR3 bases: TGCGCCAGCAGCATGGACCCAACCAATGGCTACACCTTC. It yields the protein CASSMDPTNGYTF.

This clonotype was recorded a few times. CDR3: CASSDWRNSYEQYF. In DNA form, the CDR3 reads TGTGCCAGCAGTGACTGGCGGAACTCCTACGAGCAGTACTTC. The rearrangement uses TRBV2 and TRBJ2-7; D unresolved. The CDR3 runs to 14 residues. The germline V and J ends were trimmed by 3 bases and 0 bases, with 9 bases remaining between them. Per the germline V gene, CDR1 is SNHLY and CDR2 is FYNNEI.

This clonotype occurred a few times. The chain is built from TRBV15 and TRBJ1-1; D remains unclear. V lost 0 bases and J 6 bases, leaving 8 bases between the germline ends. Germline assignment: CDR1 LNHNV and CDR2 YYDKDF (reference sequence). The CDR3 extends over 13 amino acids. The CDR3 spells CATSRERRAEAFF. The CDR3 DNA follows: TGTGCCACCAGCAGAGAGAGGAGGGCTGAAGCTTTCTTT.

A single count supports this clonotype. The chain links TRBV6-6 to TRBJ2-3; D might be TRBD1 (6 bases). CDR1 MNHNY and CDR2 SVGAGI come from the germline V gene (reference sequence). This CDR3 contains 15 residues. Deletions cut 3 bases from V and 2 bases from J, with 12 bases between. The CDR3 here is CASSYLGTHTDTQYF. DNA for the CDR3: TGTGCCAGCAGTTATCTTGGGACACACACAGATACGCAGTATTTT.

The table lists this clonotype with a count of one. The chain uses TRBV28 and TRBJ2-6; a weak D match, TRBD2 (6 bases). The CDR3 extends over 17 amino acids. Germline V gene data show CDR1 as MDHEN and CDR2 as SYDVKM. The V gene lost 6 bases and the J gene lost 1 base, with 16 bases spanning the gap. The CDR3 nucleotides read TGTGCCAGCAGCTGGGGGGACCCCCAGTCTGGGGCCAACGTCCTGACTTTC. The encoded protein is CASSWGDPQSGANVLTF.

This chain connects TRBV6-5 to TRBJ2-1; D remains ambiguous. V lost 0 bases to trimming and J lost 4 bases, with 7 bases between them. Germline V lookup: CDR1 MNHEY, CDR2 SVGAGI. This CDR3 comprises 14 residues. CDR3 protein: CASSYSRPYNEQFF. The CDR3 region has the DNA TGTGCCAGCAGTTACTCGAGGCCGTACAATGAGCAGTTCTTC.

The chain links TRBV12-3 or TRBV12-4 to TRBJ2-4, with 10 bases lining up with TRBD1. The last part of the DNA fits TRBJ2-7 better; the J call may be wrong. This CDR3 is 13 amino acids long. The CDR3 sequence is CASTPTGGHEQYF. The CDR3 region has the DNA TGTGCCAGCACTCCGACAGGGGGCCACGAGCAGTACTTC.

This clonotype has just a few counts. V usage is TRBV7-9 and J usage is TRBJ2-5, with D hard to call. The V and J ends lost 6 bases and 1 base respectively, with 15 bases between them. From germline, CDR1 is SEHNR and CDR2 FQNEAQ (reference sequence). This CDR3 has 15 residues. The CDR3 spells CASRHRTAFQETQYF. The CDR3 DNA follows: TGTGCCAGCAGACATAGAACGGCGTTCCAAGAGACCCAGTACTTC. Full variable domain (rest looked up from reference TRBV7-9 and TRBJ2-5): DTGVSQNPRHKITKRGQNVTFRCDPISEHNRLYWYRQTLGQGPEFLTYFQNEAQLEKSRLLSDRFSAERPKGSFSTLEIQRTEQGDSAMYLCASRHRTAFQETQYFGPGTRLLVL.

The chain has TRBV6-1 and TRBJ2-3, with D tentatively TRBD1 (6 bases). This CDR3 is built from 16 residues. The germline CDR1 and CDR2 sequences are MNHNS and SASEGT. V was clipped by 2 bases and J by 2 bases, with 14 bases between them. CDR3 sequence: CASSEIGAGVTDTQYF. The DNA for the CDR3 is TGTGCCAGCAGTGAAATAGGGGCAGGGGTCACAGATACGCAGTATTTT.

The chain is built from TRBV6-2 or TRBV6-3 and TRBJ1-2; 9 bases are a match to TRBD1. This CDR3 has 14 residues. V lost 2 bases, J lost 8 bases, and 6 bases stayed unmatched. Germline loops: CDR1 MNHEY, CDR2 SVGEGT. This CDR3 reads CASSYTGTGLGYTF. DNA of the CDR3: TGTGCCAGCAGTTACACCGGGACAGGGCTGGGCTACACCTTC.

J is TRBJ2-7 and V is TRBV5-1; 9 bases line up with TRBD1. V was clipped by 0 bases and J by 6 bases; unmatched bases: 7. Germline V lookup: CDR1 SGHRS, CDR2 YFSETQ. This CDR3 comprises 15 residues. The CDR3 spells CASSLDRTGEIEQYF. CDR3 nucleotide sequence: TGCGCCAGCAGCTTGGATAGGACAGGGGAGATCGAGCAGTACTTC.

The rearrangement uses TRBV20-1 and TRBJ2-1, with 12 bases lining up with TRBD2. The germline V gene has CDR1 DFQATT and CDR2 SNEGSKA (reference sequence). The CDR3 has 16 residues. V trimming: 5 bases; J trimming: 0 bases; junction bases outside the gene matches: 5. Here the CDR3 DNA reads TGCAGTGCTCCCCTAGCGGGAGGGTTCTCCTACAATGAGCAGTTCTTC. As protein: CSAPLAGGFSYNEQFF.

In DNA, the CDR3 is TGTGCCAGCAGTTACTCGATTGCGACTGAAGCTTTCTTT. Translating gives CASSYSIATEAFF. The chain employs TRBV6-5 and TRBJ1-1; D is unresolved. The germline V gene encodes CDR1 MNHEY and CDR2 SVGAGI. This CDR3 is built from 13 residues. The V and J ends lost 0 bases and 5 bases respectively, with 7 bases between them.